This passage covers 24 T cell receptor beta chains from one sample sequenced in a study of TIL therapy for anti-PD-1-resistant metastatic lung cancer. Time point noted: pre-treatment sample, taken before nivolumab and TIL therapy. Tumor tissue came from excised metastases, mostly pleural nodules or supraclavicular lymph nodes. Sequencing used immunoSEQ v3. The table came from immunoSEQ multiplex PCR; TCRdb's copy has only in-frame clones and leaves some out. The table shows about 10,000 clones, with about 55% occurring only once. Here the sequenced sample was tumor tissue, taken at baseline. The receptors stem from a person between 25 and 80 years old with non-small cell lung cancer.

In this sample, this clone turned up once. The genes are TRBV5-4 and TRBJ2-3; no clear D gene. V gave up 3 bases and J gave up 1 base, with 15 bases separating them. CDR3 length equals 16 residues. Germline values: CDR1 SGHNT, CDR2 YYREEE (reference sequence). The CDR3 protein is CASSSRVERGTDTQYF. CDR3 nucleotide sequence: TGTGCCAGCAGCTCCCGTGTAGAAAGGGGCACAGATACGCAGTATTTT.

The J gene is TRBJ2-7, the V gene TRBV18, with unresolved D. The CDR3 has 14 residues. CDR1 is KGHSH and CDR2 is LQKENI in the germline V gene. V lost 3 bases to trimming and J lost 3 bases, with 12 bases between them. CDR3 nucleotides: TGTGCCAGCTCACCGACCGTAGACTTCTACGAGCAGTACTTC. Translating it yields CASSPTVDFYEQYF.

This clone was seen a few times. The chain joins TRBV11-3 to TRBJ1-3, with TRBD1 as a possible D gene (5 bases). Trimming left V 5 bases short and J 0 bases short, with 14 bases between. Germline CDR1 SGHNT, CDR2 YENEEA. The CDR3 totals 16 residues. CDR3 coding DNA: TGTGCCAGCAGCCCCAGACTGGGGACCTCTGGAAACACCATATATTTT. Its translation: CASSPRLGTSGNTIYF.

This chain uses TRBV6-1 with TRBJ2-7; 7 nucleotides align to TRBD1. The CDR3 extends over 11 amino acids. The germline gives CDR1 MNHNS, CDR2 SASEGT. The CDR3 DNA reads TGTTGCAGGGGGTCCCCCTACGAGCAGTACTTC. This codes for CCRGSPYEQYF.

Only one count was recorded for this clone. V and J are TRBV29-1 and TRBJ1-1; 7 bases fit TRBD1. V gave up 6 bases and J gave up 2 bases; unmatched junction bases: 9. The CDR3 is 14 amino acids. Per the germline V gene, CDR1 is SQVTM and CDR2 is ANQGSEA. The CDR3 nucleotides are TGCAGCGTCGGACAGGCAGAAGGAAACACTGAAGCTTTCTTT. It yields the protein CSVGQAEGNTEAFF.

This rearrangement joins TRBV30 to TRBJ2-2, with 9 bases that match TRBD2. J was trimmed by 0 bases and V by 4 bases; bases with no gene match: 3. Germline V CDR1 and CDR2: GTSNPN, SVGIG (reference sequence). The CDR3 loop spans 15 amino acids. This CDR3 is CAWTRLAANTGELFF. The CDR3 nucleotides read TGTGCCTGGACTCGACTAGCGGCGAACACCGGGGAGCTGTTTTTT. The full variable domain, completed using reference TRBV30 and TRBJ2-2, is SQTIHQWPATLVQPVGSPLSLECTVEGTSNPNLYWYRQAAGRGLQLLFYSVGIGQISSEVPQNLSASRPQDRQFILSSKKLLLSDSGFYLCAWTRLAANTGELFFGEGSRLTVL.

The CDR3 protein is CASSLDSILAFF. For the CDR3, the DNA is TGTGCCAGCAGCTTGGATTCTATTTTGGCTTTCTTT. This chain connects TRBV5-5 to TRBJ1-1; D unresolved. V lost 0 bases and J 11 bases, leaving 11 bases between the germline ends. CDR1 and CDR2 (germline): SGHKS, YYEKEE (reference sequence). There are 12 residues in the CDR3.

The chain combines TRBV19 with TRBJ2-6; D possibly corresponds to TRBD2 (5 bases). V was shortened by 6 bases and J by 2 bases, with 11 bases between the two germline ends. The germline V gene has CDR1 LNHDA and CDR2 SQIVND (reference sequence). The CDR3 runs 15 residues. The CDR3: CASRSGLTGANVLTF. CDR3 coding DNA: TGTGCCAGTAGATCGGGGTTGACTGGGGCCAACGTCCTGACTTTC.

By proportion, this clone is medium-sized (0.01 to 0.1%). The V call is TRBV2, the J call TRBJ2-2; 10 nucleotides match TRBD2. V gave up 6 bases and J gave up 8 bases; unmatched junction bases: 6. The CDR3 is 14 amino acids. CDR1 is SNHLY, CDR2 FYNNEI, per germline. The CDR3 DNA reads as TGTGCCAGCAGACTAGCGGGGAATTATGGGGAGCTGTTTTTT. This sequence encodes CASRLAGNYGELFF.

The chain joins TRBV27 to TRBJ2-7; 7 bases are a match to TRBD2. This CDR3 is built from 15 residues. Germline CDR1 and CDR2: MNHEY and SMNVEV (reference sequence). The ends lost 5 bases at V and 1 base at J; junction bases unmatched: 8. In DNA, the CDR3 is TGTGCCAGCAGTGCCCCTAGCGGATCTTCCTACGAGCAGTACTTC. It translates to CASSAPSGSSYEQYF.

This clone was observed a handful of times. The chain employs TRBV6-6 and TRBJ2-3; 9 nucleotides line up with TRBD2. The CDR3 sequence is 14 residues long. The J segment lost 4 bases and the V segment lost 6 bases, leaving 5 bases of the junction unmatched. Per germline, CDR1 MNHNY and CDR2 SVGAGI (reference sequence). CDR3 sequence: CASSQAGGSDTQYF. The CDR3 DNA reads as TGTGCCAGCAGCCAAGCGGGAGGTTCAGATACGCAGTATTTT.

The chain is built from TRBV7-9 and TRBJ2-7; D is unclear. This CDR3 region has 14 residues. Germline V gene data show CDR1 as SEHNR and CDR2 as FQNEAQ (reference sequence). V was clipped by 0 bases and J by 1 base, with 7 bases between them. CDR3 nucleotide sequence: TGTGCCAGCAGCTTAGCTGGGAAGTCCTACGAGCAGTACTTC. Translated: CASSLAGKSYEQYF.

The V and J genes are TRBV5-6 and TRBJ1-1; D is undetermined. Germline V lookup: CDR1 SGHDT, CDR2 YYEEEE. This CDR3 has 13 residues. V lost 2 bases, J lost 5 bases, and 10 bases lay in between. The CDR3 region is CASSFMRTTEAFF. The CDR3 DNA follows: TGTGCCAGCAGCTTCATGAGGACTACTGAAGCTTTCTTT. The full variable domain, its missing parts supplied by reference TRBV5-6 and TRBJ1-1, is DAGVTQSPTHLIKTRGQQVTLRCSPKSGHDTVSWYQQALGQGPQFIFQYYEEEERQRGNFPDRFSGHQFPNYSSELNVNALLLGDSALYLCASSFMRTTEAFFGQGTRLTVV.

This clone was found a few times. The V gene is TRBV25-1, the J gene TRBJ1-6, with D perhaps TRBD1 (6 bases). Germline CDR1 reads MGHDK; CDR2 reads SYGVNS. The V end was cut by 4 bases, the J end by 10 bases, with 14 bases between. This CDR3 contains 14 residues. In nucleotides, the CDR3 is TGTGCCAGCAGTGCCCCACAGGGAGGCTCACCCCTCCACTTT. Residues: CASSAPQGGSPLHF.

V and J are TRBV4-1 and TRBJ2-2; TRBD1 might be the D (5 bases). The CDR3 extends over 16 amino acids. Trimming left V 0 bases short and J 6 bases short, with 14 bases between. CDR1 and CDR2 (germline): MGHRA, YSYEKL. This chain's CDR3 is CASSQEQGREAGELFF. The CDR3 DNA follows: TGCGCCAGCAGCCAAGAGCAGGGCCGAGAGGCCGGGGAGCTGTTTTTT.

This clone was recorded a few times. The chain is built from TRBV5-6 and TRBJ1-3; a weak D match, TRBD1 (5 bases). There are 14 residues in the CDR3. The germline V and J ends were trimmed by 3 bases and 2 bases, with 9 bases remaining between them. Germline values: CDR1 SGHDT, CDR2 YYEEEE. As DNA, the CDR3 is TGTGCCAGCAGCTCAGGGACCGCTGGAAACACCATATATTTT. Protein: CASSSGTAGNTIYF.

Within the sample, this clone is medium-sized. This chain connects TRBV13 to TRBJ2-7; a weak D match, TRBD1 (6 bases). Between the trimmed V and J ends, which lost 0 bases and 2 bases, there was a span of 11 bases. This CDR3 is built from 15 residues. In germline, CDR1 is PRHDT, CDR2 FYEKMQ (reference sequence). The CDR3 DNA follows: TGTGCCAGCAGCTTAGGTCCAGGGGCGACCTACGAGCAGTACTTC. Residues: CASSLGPGATYEQYF.

The CDR3 bases are TGCAGCGGTCTGGCAGGGACGGCCGGGGAGCTGTTTTTT. Its translation is CSGLAGTAGELFF. The rearrangement joins TRBV29-1 to TRBJ2-2; D assignment may be TRBD1 or TRBD2 (5 bases each). The germline gives CDR1 SQVTM, CDR2 ANQGSEA. V lost 7 bases, J lost 6 bases, and 15 bases lay in between. The CDR3 is 13 residues long.

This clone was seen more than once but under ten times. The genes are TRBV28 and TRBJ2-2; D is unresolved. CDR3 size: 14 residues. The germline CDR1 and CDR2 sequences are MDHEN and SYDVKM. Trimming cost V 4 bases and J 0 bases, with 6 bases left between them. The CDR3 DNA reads TGTGCCAGCAGTTCAAGGCCGAACACCGGGGAGCTGTTTTTT. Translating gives CASSSRPNTGELFF.

This CDR3 is CASSLSGAPNEKLFF. CDR3 nucleotides: TGTGCCAGCAGCTTGTCGGGGGCTCCGAATGAAAAACTGTTTTTT. The chain joins TRBV7-9 to TRBJ1-4; tentative D call: TRBD1 (6 bases). Trimming removed 3 bases from V and 5 bases from J, with 13 bases in between. The CDR3 has 15 residues. Germline V lookup: CDR1 SEHNR, CDR2 FQNEAQ (reference sequence).

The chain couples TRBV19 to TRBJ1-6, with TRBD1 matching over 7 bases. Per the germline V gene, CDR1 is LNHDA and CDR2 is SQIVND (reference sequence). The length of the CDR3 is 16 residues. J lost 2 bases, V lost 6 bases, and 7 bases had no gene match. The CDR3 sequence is CASSRVQGTYNSPLHF. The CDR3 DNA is TGTGCCAGTAGCCGGGTACAGGGGACCTATAATTCACCCCTCCACTTT.

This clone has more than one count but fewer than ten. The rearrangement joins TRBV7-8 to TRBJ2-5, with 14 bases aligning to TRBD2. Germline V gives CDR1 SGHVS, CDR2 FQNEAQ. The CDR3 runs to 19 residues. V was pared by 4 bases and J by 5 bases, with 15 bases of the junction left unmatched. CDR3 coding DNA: TGTGCCAGCAGCTCCCGACGCGGGACTAGCGGGAGAGGGGGGGAGACCCAGTACTTC. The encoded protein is CASSSRRGTSGRGGETQYF. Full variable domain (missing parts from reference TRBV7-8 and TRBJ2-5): GAGVSQSPRYKVAKRGQDVALRCDPISGHVSLFWYQQALGQGPEFLTYFQNEAQLDKSGLPSDRFFAERPEGSVSTLKIQRTQQEDSAVYLCASSSRRGTSGRGGETQYFGPGTRLLVL.

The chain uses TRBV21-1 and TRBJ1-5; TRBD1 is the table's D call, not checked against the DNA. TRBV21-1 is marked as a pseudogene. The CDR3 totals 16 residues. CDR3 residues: CASSKETGEVNQPQHF. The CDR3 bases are TGTGCCAGCAGCAAAGAAACAGGGGAAGTCAATCAGCCCCAGCATTTT.

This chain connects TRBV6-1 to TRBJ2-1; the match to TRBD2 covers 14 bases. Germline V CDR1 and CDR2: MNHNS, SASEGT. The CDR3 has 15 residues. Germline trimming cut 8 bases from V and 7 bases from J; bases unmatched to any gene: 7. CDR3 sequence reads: CASLDRLAGGNEQFF. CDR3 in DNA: TGTGCCAGCCTAGACCGACTAGCGGGGGGGAATGAGCAGTTCTTC.